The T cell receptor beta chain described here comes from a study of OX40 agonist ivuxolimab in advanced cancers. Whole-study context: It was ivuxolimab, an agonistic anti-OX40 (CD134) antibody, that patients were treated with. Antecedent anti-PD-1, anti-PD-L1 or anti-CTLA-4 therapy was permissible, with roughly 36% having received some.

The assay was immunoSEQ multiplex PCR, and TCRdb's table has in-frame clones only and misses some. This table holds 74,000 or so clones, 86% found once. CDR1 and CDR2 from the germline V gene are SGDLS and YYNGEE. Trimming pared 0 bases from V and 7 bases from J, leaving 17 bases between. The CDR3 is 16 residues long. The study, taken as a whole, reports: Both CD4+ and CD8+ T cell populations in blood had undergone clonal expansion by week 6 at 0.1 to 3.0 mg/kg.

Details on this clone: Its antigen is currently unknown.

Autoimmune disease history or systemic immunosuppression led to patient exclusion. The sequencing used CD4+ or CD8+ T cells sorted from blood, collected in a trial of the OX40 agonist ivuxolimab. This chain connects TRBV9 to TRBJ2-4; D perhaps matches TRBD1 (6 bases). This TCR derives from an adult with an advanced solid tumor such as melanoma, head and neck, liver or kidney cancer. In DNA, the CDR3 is TGTGCCAGCAGCGTAGACCCCGGGACAAACGGGAACATTCAGTACTTC. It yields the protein CASSVDPGTNGNIQYF.